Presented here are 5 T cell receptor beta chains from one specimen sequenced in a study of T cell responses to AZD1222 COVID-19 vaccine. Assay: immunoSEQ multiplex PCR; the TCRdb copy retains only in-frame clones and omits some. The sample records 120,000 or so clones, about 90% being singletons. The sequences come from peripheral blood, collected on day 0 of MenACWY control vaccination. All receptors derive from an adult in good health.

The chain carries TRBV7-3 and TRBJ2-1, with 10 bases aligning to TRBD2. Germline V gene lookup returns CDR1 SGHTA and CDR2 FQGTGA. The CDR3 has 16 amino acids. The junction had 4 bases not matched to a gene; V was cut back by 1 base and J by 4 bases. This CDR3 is CASSLRLAGVYNEQFF. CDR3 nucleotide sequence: TGTGCCAGCAGCTTAAGGCTAGCGGGAGTTTACAATGAGCAGTTCTTC.

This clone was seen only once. The CDR3 here is CASSFSTGELFF. Written as DNA, the CDR3 is TGTGCCAGCAGTTTCTCGACCGGGGAGCTGTTTTTT. This rearrangement joins TRBV28 to TRBJ2-2; D is ambiguous. This CDR3 has 12 residues. V lost 3 bases and J 5 bases, leaving 4 bases between the germline ends. Germline CDR1 reads MDHEN; CDR2 reads SYDVKM.

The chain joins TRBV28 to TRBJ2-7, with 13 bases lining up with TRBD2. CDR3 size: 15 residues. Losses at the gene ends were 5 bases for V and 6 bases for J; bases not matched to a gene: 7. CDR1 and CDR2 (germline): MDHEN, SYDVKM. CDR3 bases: TGTGCCAGCAGTATACTAGCGGGGGGGACTGGCGAGCAGTACGTC. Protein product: CASSILAGGTGEQYV.

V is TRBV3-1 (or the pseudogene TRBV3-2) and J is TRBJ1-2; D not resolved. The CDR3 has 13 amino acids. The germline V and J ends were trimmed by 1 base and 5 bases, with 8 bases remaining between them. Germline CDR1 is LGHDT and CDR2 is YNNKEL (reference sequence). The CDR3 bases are TGTGCCAGCAGCCAAGGCAGTCGGTATGGCTACACCTTC. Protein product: CASSQGSRYGYTF.

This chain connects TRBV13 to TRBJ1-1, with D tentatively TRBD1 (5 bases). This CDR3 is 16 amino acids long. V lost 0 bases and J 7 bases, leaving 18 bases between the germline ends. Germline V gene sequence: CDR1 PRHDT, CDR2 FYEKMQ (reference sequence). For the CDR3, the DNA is TGTGCCAGCAGCTTAGGGTTCCAGGGTGGTATTAGTGAAGCTTTCTTT. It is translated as CASSLGFQGGISEAFF.